The clone carrying this T cell receptor beta chain showed up many times. TCRdb used MiXCR to reprocess the RT-PCR reads, holding one entry per CDR3 protein. The table lists almost 700,000 distinct CDR3 sequences, around 14% of them singletons. The germline V and J ends were trimmed by 1 base and 0 bases, with 10 bases remaining between them. From germline, CDR1 is SQVTM and CDR2 ANQGSEA. The CDR3 spans 15 residues. The genes are TRBV29-1 and TRBJ2-1; D call uncertain. The source material was memory CD4+ T cells from blood. This TCR was recovered from a female donor in good health, serving as a healthy control. For the CDR3, the DNA is TGCAGCGTTGAAGCAAATCCCGTCTCCTACAATGAGCAGTTCTTC. Amino acids: CSVEANPVSYNEQFF.